The 13 T cell receptor beta chains reported below all come from one sample, sequenced in a study of T cell repertoires in cytomegalovirus infection (dated by TCRdb to the late 2010s). TCRdb records Illumina HiSeq 1500 as the sequencer. TCRdb reanalyzed the raw reads on its own, using fastp at Q25 for trimming and MiXCR for clone calling, and kept in-frame beta chains. All rows with the same CDR3 protein become a single entry with the most common DNA and genes. The sample yields more than 250,000 distinct CDR3 sequences; around 25% were counted once. The ten most abundant clones make up roughly 13% of the sample. This specimen's treatment or condition label, per the study, means: in vitro stimulation with specific CMV peptide epitopes to enrich CMV-specific T cells. Antigen specificity for these receptors is unknown. This specimen was cultured PBMCs, taken from culture after CMV antigen stimulation. These receptors originate from a human donor in good health (CMV status not recorded). Some clones in this sample may be carry-over from other donors' samples.

The CDR3, as DNA: TGTGCCAGCAAGCTGGGCGGGATAGACCACCAGATCACAGATACGCAGTATTTT. As protein: CASKLGGIDHQITDTQYF. The chain employs TRBV12-3 or TRBV12-4 and TRBJ2-3; D might be TRBD2 (6 bases). With 7 bases removed from V and 2 bases from J, the gap between germline ends came to 25 bases. This CDR3 is 18 amino acids long.

The genes are TRBV7-8 and TRBJ2-5, with unresolved D. The CDR3 loop spans 13 amino acids. Trimming removed 5 bases from V and 5 bases from J, with 12 bases in between. The V gene's germline CDR1 is SGHVS and CDR2 FQNEAQ. The CDR3 spells CASSARRSETQYF. CDR3 DNA: TGTGCCAGCAGCGCCAGGCGTTCGGAGACCCAGTACTTC. The whole variable domain, remainder taken from reference TRBV7-8 and TRBJ2-5, is GAGVSQSPRYKVAKRGQDVALRCDPISGHVSLFWYQQALGQGPEFLTYFQNEAQLDKSGLPSDRFFAERPEGSVSTLKIQRTQQEDSAVYLCASSARRSETQYFGPGTRLLVL.

Ten or more counts support this clonotype. This sequence joins TRBV7-9 and TRBJ2-5; the match to TRBD2 covers 7 bases. The CDR3 loop spans 15 amino acids. Germline CDR1 reads SEHNR; CDR2 reads FQNEAQ (reference sequence). V dropped 5 bases and J dropped 6; count of bases not matched to a gene: 12. The DNA of the CDR3 is TGTGCCAGCAGCACCACTAACAAGCGGGGTCAGACCCAGTACTTC. Amino acid sequence: CASSTTNKRGQTQYF.

This chain uses TRBV4-3 with TRBJ2-1; D perhaps matches TRBD2 (6 bases). Germline CDR1 LGHNA, CDR2 YSLEER. The V and J ends lost 6 bases and 0 bases respectively, with 12 bases between them. The CDR3 has 15 amino acids. CDR3 region: CASSPGLNSYNEQFF. CDR3 coding DNA: TGCGCCAGCAGTCCGGGACTTAACTCCTACAATGAGCAGTTCTTC.

This clonotype appeared a few times. The chain joins TRBV9 to TRBJ1-3; D is uncertain. The CDR3 has 17 residues. Trimming left V 0 bases short and J 0 bases short, with 13 bases between. Germline CDR1 SGDLS, CDR2 YYNGEE. This CDR3 reads CASSVAAMRLSGNTIYF. In nucleotides, the CDR3 is TGTGCCAGCAGCGTAGCTGCCATGCGACTCTCTGGAAACACCATATATTTT.

This clonotype occurred many times. The chain is built from TRBV7-8 and TRBJ2-1; tentative D call: TRBD2 (6 bases). The CDR3 loop spans 15 amino acids. Deletions cut 1 base from V and 3 bases from J, with 10 bases between. The germline CDR1 and CDR2 sequences are SGHVS and FQNEAQ. The DNA of the CDR3 is TGTGCCAGCAGCTTAGGCGGGAAGATCTACAATGAGCAGTTCTTC. This translates into CASSLGGKIYNEQFF.

This clonotype was detected only a few times. The chain joins TRBV7-2 to TRBJ1-1; D remains ambiguous. Trimming took 5 bases from V and 0 from J, leaving 19 bases between them. CDR3 size: 17 residues. Looked up from germline, CDR1 is SGHTA and CDR2 is FQGNSA. The CDR3 spells CASSPYRAQSMNTEAFF. CDR3 nucleotide sequence: TGTGCCAGCAGCCCCTACCGGGCCCAGAGCATGAACACTGAAGCTTTCTTT.

In this sample, this clonotype turned up many times. The V gene is TRBV7-2, the J gene TRBJ2-2; weak D call: TRBD2 (6 bases). The CDR3 is 15 residues long. Germline assignment: CDR1 SGHTA and CDR2 FQGNSA. V lost 5 bases to trimming and J lost 1 base, with 11 bases between them. The CDR3 sequence: CASSTGDWNTGELFF. DNA of the CDR3: TGTGCCAGCAGCACCGGGGACTGGAACACCGGGGAGCTGTTTTTT.

Only a few counts were recorded for this clonotype. V gene TRBV6-5 combines with J gene TRBJ2-1, with TRBD2 matching 8 bases. CDR3 length: 16 amino acids. J lost 5 bases, V lost 0 bases, and 6 bases had no gene match. CDR1 is MNHEY, CDR2 SVGAGI, per germline. CDR3 sequence: CASSYSPSGYDNEQFF. The CDR3 DNA follows: TGTGCCAGCAGTTACTCTCCTAGCGGGTACGACAATGAGCAGTTCTTC.

The rearrangement joins TRBV20-1 to TRBJ2-3, with TRBD2 as a possible D gene (7 bases). From germline, CDR1 is DFQATT and CDR2 SNEGSKA (reference sequence). This CDR3 has 14 residues. V was cut by 6 bases and J by 4 bases, with 17 bases left in between. CDR3 DNA sequence: TGCAGTGCCAGCCCCGGGGGGCGCCCAGATACGCAGTATTTT. Its protein is CSASPGGRPDTQYF.

This clonotype was seen only a few times. V and J are TRBV5-4 and TRBJ1-2; no reliable D call. V was cut by 0 bases and J by 6 bases, with 6 bases left in between. The CDR3 length is 12 residues. Germline V gives CDR1 SGHNT, CDR2 YYREEE (reference sequence). CDR3 in amino acids: CASSLAQDGYTF. The CDR3 DNA follows: TGTGCCAGCAGCTTGGCTCAGGATGGCTACACCTTC. Full variable domain (remainder filled in from reference TRBV5-4 and TRBJ1-2): ETGVTQSPTHLIKTRGQQVTLRCSSQSGHNTVSWYQQALGQGPQFIFQYYREEENGRGNFPPRFSGLQFPNYSSELNVNALELDDSALYLCASSLAQDGYTFGSGTRLTVV.

This clonotype has just a few counts. The chain employs TRBV7-3 and TRBJ2-7; 11 nucleotides match TRBD1. CDR3 length: 15 amino acids. Germline lookup yields CDR1 SGHTA and CDR2 FQGTGA. With V trimmed by 5 bases and J by 5 bases, 8 bases remained unmatched. Here the CDR3 reads CASSRTGGASDEQYF. The CDR3 DNA follows: TGTGCCAGCAGCCGGACAGGGGGCGCCTCGGACGAGCAGTACTTC. The entire variable domain, with the rest obtained from reference TRBV7-3 and TRBJ2-7, is as follows: GAGVSQTPSNKVTEKGKYVELRCDPISGHTALYWYRQSLGQGPEFLIYFQGTGAADDSGLPNDRFFAVRPEGSVSTLKIQRTERGDSAVYLCASSRTGGASDEQYFGPGTRLTVT.

V usage is TRBV19 and J usage is TRBJ2-5, with 8 bases fitting TRBD1. There are 17 residues in the CDR3. Germline V gene data show CDR1 as LNHDA and CDR2 as SQIVND (reference sequence). V gave up 4 bases and J gave up 2 bases; unmatched junction bases: 12. CDR3 sequence: CASSKNPDRVGQETQYF. The CDR3 bases are TGTGCCAGTAGTAAAAACCCGGACAGGGTGGGGCAAGAGACCCAGTACTTC.